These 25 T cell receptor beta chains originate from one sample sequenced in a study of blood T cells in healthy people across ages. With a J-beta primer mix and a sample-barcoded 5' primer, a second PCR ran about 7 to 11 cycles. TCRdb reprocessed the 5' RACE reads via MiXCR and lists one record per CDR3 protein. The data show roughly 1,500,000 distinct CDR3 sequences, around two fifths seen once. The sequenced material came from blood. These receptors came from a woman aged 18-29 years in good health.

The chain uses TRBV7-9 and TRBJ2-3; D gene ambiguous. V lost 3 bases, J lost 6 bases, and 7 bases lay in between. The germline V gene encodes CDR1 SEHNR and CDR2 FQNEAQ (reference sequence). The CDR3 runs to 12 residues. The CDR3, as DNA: TGTGCCAGCAGCTTGGCTTACGATACGCAGTATTTT. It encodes CASSLAYDTQYF.

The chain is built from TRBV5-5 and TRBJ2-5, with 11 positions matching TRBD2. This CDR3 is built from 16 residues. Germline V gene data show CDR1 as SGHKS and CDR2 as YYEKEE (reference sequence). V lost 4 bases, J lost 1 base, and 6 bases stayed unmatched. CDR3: CASSDGTSGPQETQYF. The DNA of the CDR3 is TGTGCCAGCAGCGACGGGACTAGCGGACCCCAAGAGACCCAGTACTTC.

The CDR3 bases are TGTGCCAGCAGCCACCCTCCCGGGAGCGCCCAAGAGACCCAGTACTTC. Translation gives CASSHPPGSAQETQYF. The chain uses TRBV3-1 and TRBJ2-5; tentatively, D is TRBD2 (6 bases). CDR3 length equals 16 residues. The germline CDR1 and CDR2 sequences are LGHDT and YNNKEL (reference sequence). V lost 3 bases and J lost 1, with 15 bases in between.

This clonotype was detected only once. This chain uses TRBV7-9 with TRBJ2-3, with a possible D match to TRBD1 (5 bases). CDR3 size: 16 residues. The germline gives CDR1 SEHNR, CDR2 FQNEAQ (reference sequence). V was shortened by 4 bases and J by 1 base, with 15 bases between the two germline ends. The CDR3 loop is CASSSIQGRGTDTQYF. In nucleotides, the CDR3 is TGTGCCAGCAGCTCTATCCAGGGCAGAGGCACAGATACGCAGTATTTT.

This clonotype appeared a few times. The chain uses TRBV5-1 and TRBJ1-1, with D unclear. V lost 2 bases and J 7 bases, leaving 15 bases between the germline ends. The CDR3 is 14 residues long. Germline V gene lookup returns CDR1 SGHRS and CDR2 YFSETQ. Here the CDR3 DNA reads TGCGCCAGCAGCTTCTTGGGCCTAGGGAGTGAAGCTTTCTTT. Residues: CASSFLGLGSEAFF.

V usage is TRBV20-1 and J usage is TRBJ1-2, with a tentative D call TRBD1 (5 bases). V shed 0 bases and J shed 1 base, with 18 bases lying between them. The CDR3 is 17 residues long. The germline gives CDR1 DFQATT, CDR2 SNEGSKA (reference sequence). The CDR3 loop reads CSARDFDRDLFNYGYTF. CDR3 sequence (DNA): TGCAGTGCTAGAGATTTTGACCGGGACCTCTTTAACTATGGCTACACCTTC.

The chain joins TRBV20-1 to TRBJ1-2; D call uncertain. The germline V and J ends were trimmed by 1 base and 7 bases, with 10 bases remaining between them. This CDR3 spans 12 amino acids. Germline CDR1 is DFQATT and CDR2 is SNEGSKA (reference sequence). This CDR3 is CSARAGVAGYTF. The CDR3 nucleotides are TGCAGTGCTAGAGCCGGGGTCGCTGGCTACACCTTC.

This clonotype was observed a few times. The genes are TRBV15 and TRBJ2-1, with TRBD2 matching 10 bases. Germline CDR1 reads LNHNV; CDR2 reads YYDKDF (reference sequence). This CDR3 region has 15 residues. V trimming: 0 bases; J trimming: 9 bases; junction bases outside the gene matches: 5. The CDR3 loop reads CATSREEIAGGEQFF. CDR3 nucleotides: TGTGCCACCAGCAGAGAAGAGATAGCGGGGGGTGAGCAGTTCTTC.

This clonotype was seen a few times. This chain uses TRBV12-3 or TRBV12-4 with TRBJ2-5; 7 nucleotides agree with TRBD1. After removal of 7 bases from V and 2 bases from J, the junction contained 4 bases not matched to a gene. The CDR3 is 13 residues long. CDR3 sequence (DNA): TGTGCCAGCACGGGACAGCTGCAAGAGACCCAGTACTTC. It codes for CASTGQLQETQYF.

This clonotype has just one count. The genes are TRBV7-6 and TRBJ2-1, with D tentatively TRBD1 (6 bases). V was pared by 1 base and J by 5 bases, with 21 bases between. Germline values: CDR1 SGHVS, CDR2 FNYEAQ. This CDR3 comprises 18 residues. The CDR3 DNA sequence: TGTGCCAGCAGCTTAGGGTGGACAGACCTCTCATCGGACAATGAGCAGTTCTTC. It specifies CASSLGWTDLSSDNEQFF.

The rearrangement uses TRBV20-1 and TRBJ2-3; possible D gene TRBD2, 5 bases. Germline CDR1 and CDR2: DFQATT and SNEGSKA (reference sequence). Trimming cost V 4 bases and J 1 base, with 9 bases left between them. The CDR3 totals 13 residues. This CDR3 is CSAIRGRTDTQYF. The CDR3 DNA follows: TGCAGTGCTATTCGGGGTCGCACAGATACGCAGTATTTT.

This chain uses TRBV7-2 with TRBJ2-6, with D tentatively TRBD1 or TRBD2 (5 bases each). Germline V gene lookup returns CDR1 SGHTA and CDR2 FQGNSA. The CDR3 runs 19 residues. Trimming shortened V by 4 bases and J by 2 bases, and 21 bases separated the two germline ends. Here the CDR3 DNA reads TGTGCCAGCAGCTCCGCCGGGCTCGGGACCCTCACTGGGGCCAACGTCCTGACTTTC. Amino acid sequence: CASSSAGLGTLTGANVLTF.

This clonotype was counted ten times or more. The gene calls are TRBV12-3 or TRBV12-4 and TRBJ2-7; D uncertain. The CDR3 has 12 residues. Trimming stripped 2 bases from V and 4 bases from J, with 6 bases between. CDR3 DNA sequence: TGTGCCAGCAGTTTATCCCAGTACGAGCAGTACTTC. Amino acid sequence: CASSLSQYEQYF.

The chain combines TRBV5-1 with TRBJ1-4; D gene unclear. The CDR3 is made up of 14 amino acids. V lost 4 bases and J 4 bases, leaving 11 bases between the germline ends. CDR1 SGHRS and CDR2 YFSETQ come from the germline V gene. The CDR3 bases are TGCGCCAGCAGCCCGGAGCTATATAATGAAAAACTGTTTTTT. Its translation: CASSPELYNEKLFF.

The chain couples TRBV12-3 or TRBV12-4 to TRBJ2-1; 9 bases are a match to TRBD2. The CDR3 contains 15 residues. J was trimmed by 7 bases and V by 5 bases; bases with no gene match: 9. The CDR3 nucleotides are TGTGCCAGCAGTCCTCCGGCGGGAGGGCGTAATGAGCAGTTCTTC. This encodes CASSPPAGGRNEQFF.

CDR3 sequence reads: CASSLIGSHSYNEQFF. The CDR3, as DNA: TGTGCCAGCAGCCTTATCGGGTCTCACTCTTACAATGAGCAGTTCTTC. V is TRBV4-2 and J is TRBJ2-1; D is ambiguous. CDR1 LGHNA and CDR2 YNFKEQ come from the germline V gene. The CDR3 consists of 16 residues. V was trimmed by 4 bases and J by 4 bases, leaving 17 bases between them.

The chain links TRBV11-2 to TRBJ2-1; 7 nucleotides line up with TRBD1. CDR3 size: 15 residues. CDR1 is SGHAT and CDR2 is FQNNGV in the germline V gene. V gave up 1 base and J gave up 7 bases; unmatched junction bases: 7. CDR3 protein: CASSLVQGEKNEQFF. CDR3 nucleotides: TGTGCCAGCAGCTTAGTCCAGGGGGAGAAGAATGAGCAGTTCTTC.

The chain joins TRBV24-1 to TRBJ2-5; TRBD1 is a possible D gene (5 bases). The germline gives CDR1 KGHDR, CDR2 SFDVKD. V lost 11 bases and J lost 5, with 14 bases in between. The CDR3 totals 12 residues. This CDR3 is CASAGFGETQYF. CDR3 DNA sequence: TGTGCCAGCGCAGGGTTTGGGGAGACCCAGTACTTC.

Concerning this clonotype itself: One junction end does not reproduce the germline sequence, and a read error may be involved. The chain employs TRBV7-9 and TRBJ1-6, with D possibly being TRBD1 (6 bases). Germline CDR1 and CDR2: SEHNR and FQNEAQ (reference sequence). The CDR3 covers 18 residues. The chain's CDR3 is CASSSGFRDTAYNSPPHF. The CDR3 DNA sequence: TGTGCCAGCAGTTCCGGGTTCCGGGACACGGCTTATAATTCACCCCCCCACTTT.

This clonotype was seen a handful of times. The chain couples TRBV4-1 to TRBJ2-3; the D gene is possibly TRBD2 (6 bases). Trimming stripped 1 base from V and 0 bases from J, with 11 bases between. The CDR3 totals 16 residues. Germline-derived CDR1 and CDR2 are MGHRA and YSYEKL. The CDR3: CASSQGGLPSTDTQYF. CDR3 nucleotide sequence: TGCGCCAGCAGCCAAGGGGGACTTCCGAGCACAGATACGCAGTATTTT.

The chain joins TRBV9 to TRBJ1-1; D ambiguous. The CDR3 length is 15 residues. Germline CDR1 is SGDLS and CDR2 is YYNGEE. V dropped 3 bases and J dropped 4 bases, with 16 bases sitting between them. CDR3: CASSARGGLGTEAFF. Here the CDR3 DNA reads TGTGCCAGCAGCGCTCGGGGAGGCTTGGGCACTGAAGCTTTCTTT.

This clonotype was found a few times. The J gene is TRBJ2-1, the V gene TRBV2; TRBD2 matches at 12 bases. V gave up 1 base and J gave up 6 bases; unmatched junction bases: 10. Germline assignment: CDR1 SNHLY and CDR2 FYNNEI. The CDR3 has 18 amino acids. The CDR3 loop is CASSEGLSGLAGPNEQFF. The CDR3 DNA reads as TGTGCCAGCAGTGAAGGCCTTTCCGGACTAGCGGGACCCAATGAGCAGTTCTTC.

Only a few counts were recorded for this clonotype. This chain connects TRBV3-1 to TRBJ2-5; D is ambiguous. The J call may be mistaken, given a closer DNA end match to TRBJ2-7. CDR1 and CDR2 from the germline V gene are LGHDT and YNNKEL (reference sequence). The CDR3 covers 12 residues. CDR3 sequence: CASSQGGVEQYF. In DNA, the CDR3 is TGTGCCAGCAGCCAAGGGGGTGTCGAGCAGTACTTC.

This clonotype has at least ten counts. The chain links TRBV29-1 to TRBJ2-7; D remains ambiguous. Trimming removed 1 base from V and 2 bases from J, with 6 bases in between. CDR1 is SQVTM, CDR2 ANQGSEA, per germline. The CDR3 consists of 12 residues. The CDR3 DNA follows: TGCAGCGTTGAAGTCGACACCTACGAGCAGTACTTC. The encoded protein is CSVEVDTYEQYF.

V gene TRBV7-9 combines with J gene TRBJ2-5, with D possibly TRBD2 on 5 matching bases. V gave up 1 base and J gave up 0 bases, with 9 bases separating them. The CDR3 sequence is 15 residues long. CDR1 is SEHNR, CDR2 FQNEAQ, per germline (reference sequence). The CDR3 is CASSLDGVYQETQYF. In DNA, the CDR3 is TGTGCCAGCAGCTTAGACGGGGTGTACCAAGAGACCCAGTACTTC.